This T cell receptor beta chain was documented in a study of T-cell reconstitution after alpha-beta-depleted transplantation in children. Trimming took 7 bases from V and 5 from J; bases not matched to a gene: 9. CDR3 size: 14 residues. The library targeted TCRbeta and was prepared with unique molecular identifiers. MiXCR was run by TCRdb on the PCR reads, yielding one entry per CDR3 protein. In the table there are approximately 230,000 distinct CDR3 sequences, 20% to 30% of which are singletons. A remark on this clonotype: Its antigen is currently unknown.

Study findings and constraints: One year after transplant, T-cell counts and diversity came mostly from newly produced T cells. Several hundred graft clones that had expanded were reportedly the source of alpha-beta T cells about two months after transplant. The origin of high day-60 TCRbeta diversity in some patients lay in surviving recipient T cells and thymic progenitors.

This receptor was identified in a female patient aged 2-9 years who had a stem cell transplant for congenital amegakaryocytic thrombocytopenia, so the T cells may come from the graft donor. The sequences come from PBMCs, mostly from graft donor cells, collected 360 days after TCRalphabeta/CD19-depleted stem cell transplant. This chain uses TRBV12-3 or TRBV12-4 with TRBJ1-2; 8 bases are a match to TRBD1. CDR3 loop: CASTRDRRTYGYTF. The CDR3 DNA sequence: TGTGCCAGCACCCGGGACAGGCGGACGTATGGCTACACCTTC.